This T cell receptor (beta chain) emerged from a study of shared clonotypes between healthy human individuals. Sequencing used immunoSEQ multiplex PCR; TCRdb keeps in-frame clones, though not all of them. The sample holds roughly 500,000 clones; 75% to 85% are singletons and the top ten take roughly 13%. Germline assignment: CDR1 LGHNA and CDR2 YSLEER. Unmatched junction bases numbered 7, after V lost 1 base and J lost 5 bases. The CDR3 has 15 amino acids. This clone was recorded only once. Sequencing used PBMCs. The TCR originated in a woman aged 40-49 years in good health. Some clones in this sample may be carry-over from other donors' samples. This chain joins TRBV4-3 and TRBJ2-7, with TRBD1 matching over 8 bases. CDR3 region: CASSQADRAGDEQYF. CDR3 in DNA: TGCGCCAGCAGCCAAGCGGACAGGGCTGGAGACGAGCAGTACTTC.